This T cell receptor beta chain was recorded in a study of T cell responses to AZD1222 COVID-19 vaccine. Losses at the gene ends were 3 bases for V and 5 bases for J; bases not matched to a gene: 8. CDR1 is MNHEY and CDR2 is SMNVEV in the germline V gene (reference sequence). The CDR3 is 16 amino acids. The repertoire was sequenced with immunoSEQ multiplex PCR; TCRdb's copy has only in-frame clones and lacks some. The repertoire has around 64,000 clones, under 90% of them found once; the top ten carry roughly 6%. This rearrangement joins TRBV27 to TRBJ2-3, with 10 bases lining up with TRBD2. This clonotype was obtained from an adult who received the AZD1222 COVID-19 vaccine. The sample in question was peripheral blood, obtained 28 days after the second AZD1222 dose. This CDR3 is CASSLGAGGVGDTQYF. In nucleotides, the CDR3 is TGTGCCAGCAGTTTGGGAGCGGGGGGGGTTGGAGATACGCAGTATTTT.